The sequence of this T cell receptor beta chain was determined in a study of regulatory T cells in long-lasting Graves disease. Across the whole study: Antithyroid drug exposure in newly diagnosed Graves' patients had lasted under 3 months. Points from the study as a whole: TRBV28, TRBJ1-2 and TRBJ2-5 were favored in persistent disease. Patients with persistent disease shared some 2,500 public clonotypes, outpacing the approximately 920 shared by new patients.

CDR3 regions were amplified by Arm-PCR using iRepertoire HTBI primers to build TCR beta libraries. MiXCR, applied by TCRdb to the multiplex PCR reads, yields one record per CDR3 protein. The data hold roughly 420,000 distinct CDR3 sequences, with less than 20% observed a single time. From germline, CDR1 is MNHNS and CDR2 SASEGT. V was pared by 6 bases and J by 3 bases, with 8 bases of the junction left unmatched. The CDR3 spans 15 residues. This clonotype was counted ten times or more. Its antigen is currently unknown. As to time point: newly diagnosed GD, antithyroid drugs for less than 3 months. PBMCs were the source of the RNA used for TCR sequencing. These data were also reused for a study on T cells in Graves' hyperthyroidism and ophthalmopathy.

The sequence was collected from a woman aged 18-29 years with Graves disease. V and J are TRBV6-1 and TRBJ2-7; TRBD2 agrees at 10 bases. This material consisted of peripheral blood mononuclear cells (PBMCs), taken at new diagnosis, from a patient treated with antithyroid drugs. The CDR3 spells CASRPGLALYYEQYF. The DNA for the CDR3 is TGTGCCAGCAGGCCGGGACTAGCGTTATACTACGAGCAGTACTTC.